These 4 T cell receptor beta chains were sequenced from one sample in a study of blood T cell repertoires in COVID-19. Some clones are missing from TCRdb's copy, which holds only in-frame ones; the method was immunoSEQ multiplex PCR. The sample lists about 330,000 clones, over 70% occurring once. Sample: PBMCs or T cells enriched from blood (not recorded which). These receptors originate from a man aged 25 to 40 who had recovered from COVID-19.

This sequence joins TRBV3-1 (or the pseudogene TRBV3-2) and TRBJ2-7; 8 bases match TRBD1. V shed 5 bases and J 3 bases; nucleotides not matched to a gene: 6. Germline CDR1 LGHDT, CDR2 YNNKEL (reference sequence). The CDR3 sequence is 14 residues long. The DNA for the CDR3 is TGTGCCAGCAGCGTTCGGGACAGGAACTACGAGCAGTACTTC. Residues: CASSVRDRNYEQYF.

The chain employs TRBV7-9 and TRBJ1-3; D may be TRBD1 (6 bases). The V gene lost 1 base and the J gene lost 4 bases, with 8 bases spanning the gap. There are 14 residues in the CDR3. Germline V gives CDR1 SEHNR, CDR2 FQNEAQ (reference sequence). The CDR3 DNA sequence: TGTGCCAGCAGCTTAGGGACAGCAGGAAACACCATATATTTT. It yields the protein CASSLGTAGNTIYF.

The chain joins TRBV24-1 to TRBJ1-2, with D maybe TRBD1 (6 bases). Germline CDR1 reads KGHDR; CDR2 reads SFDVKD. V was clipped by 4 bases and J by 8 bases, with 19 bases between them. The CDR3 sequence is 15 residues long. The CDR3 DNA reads TGTGCCACCAGTGACCCCAACAGGGCCCTAGGGGGCTACACCTTC. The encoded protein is CATSDPNRALGGYTF.

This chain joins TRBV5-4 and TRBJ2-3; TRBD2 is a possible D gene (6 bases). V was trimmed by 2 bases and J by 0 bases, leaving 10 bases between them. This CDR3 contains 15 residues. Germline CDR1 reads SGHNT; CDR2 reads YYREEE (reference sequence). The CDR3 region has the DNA TGTGCCAGCAGCTTTGGCGGGGATAGCACAGATACGCAGTATTTT. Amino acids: CASSFGGDSTDTQYF. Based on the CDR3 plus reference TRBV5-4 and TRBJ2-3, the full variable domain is ETGVTQSPTHLIKTRGQQVTLRCSSQSGHNTVSWYQQALGQGPQFIFQYYREEENGRGNFPPRFSGLQFPNYSSELNVNALELDDSALYLCASSFGGDSTDTQYFGPGTRLTVL.